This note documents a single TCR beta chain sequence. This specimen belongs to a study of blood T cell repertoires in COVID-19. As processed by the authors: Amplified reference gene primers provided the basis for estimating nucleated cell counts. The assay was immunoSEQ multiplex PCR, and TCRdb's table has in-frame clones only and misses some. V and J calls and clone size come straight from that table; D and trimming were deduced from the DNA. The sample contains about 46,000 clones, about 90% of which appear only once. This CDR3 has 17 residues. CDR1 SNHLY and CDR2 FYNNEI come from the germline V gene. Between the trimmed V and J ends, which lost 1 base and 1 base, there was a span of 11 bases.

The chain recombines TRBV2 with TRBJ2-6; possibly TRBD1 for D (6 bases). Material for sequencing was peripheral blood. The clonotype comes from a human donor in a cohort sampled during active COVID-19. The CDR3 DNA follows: TGTGCCAGCAGTGAAGGGGGGCTGGGATCTGGGGCCAACGTCCTGACTTTC. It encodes CASSEGGLGSGANVLTF.